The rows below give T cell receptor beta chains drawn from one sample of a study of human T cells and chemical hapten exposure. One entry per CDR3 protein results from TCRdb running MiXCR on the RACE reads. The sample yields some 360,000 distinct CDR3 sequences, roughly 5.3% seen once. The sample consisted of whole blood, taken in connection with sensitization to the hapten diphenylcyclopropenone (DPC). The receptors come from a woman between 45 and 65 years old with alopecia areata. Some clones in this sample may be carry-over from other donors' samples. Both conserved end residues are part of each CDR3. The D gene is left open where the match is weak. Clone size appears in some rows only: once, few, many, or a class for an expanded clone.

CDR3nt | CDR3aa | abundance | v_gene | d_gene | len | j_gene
TGTGCCAGCAGCTTGGGAAACAGGGGGCTTAACACCGGGGAGCTGTTTTTT | CASSLGNRGLNTGELFF | few | TRBV7-2 | TRBD1 | 17 | TRBJ2-2
TGTGCCAGCAGCCGGGACACAGGGACTGGAAACACCATATATTTT | CASSRDTGTGNTIYF | few | TRBV7-8 | . | 15 | TRBJ1-3
TGTGCCAGCTGTTACAGGGCGGAGGACTATGGCTACACCTTC | CASCYRAEDYGYTF | . | TRBV6-2/TRBV6-3 | . | 14 | TRBJ1-2
TGTGCCAGCACTCAGAGTTCCTACAATGAGCAGTTCTTC | CASTQSSYNEQFF | many | TRBV11-2 | . | 13 | TRBJ2-1
TGTGCCAGCAGTGCTTCGGACAGGGGGTCTGGGGCCAACGTCCTGACTTTC | CASSASDRGSGANVLTF | many | TRBV12-3/TRBV12-4 | TRBD1 | 17 | TRBJ2-6
TGCAGTGCTAGAGAGCCGGGTCTAATCTCTGGAAACACCATATATTTT | CSAREPGLISGNTIYF | once | TRBV20-1 | . | 16 | TRBJ1-3
TGCGCCAGCAGCCCGGGACAGGGGTTAGTCTACGAGCAGTACTTC | CASSPGQGLVYEQYF | many | TRBV5-1 | TRBD1 | 15 | TRBJ2-7
TGTGCCAGCAGCCCGACCGGGACACACTACGAGCAGTACTTC | CASSPTGTHYEQYF | many | TRBV28 | . | 14 | TRBJ2-7
TGTGCCAGCAGTTTGAGCAGGGGGAATGGCTACACCTTC | CASSLSRGNGYTF | few | TRBV28 | TRBD1 | 13 | TRBJ1-2
TGTGCCAGCAGCTTACCACAGGGGGACACTGAAGCTTTCTTT | CASSLPQGDTEAFF | few | TRBV7-8 | TRBD1 | 14 | TRBJ1-1
TGTGCCAGCAGTACACCGGGAGGGGAAGCTAACTATGGCTACACCTTC | CASSTPGGEANYGYTF | few | TRBV28 | . | 16 | TRBJ1-2
TGTGCCTGGACCCAGGGGCGGATTGGGCAGTACTTC | CAWTQGRIGQYF | . | TRBV30 | . | 12 | TRBJ2-7
TGTGCCAGCAGCCCGGGGGACAGGGTAATGGAGGAGCAGTACTTC | CASSPGDRVMEEQYF | . | TRBV7-9 | TRBD1 | 15 | TRBJ2-7
TGTGCCAGCAGCCCACTGTTGAACTCTGGAAACACCATATATTTT | CASSPLLNSGNTIYF | many | TRBV11-2 | . | 15 | TRBJ1-3
TGTGCCAGCAGCCAATCCCCGGCGGGGGGGCTGGGAGATACGCAGTATTTT | CASSQSPAGGLGDTQYF | few | TRBV4-2 | TRBD2 | 17 | TRBJ2-3
TGTGCCAGTACAGACTCTTATAGCAATCAGCCCCAGCATTTT | CASTDSYSNQPQHF | many | TRBV28 | . | 14 | TRBJ1-5
TGTGCCAGCAGCCAAGGGGACAGCTATGGAAACACCATATATTTT | CASSQGDSYGNTIYF | few | TRBV3-1 | TRBD1 | 15 | TRBJ1-3
TGTGCCAGCACGAAAGGGCGAGAGGACTTAGCTTTCTTT | CASTKGREDLAFF | few | TRBV2 | . | 13 | TRBJ1-1
TGTGCCAGCAGCTTCGACCCCCAAGAGACCCAGTACTTC | CASSFDPQETQYF | few | TRBV7-2 | . | 13 | TRBJ2-5
TGTGCCAGCAGAGAACCGGGACCCCTGAGAAACACCATATATTTT | CASREPGPLRNTIYF | few | TRBV2 | . | 15 | TRBJ1-3
TGTGCCAGCAGCTTCGGGACAGAGACTGAAGCTTTCTTT | CASSFGTETEAFF | few | TRBV5-6 | TRBD1 | 13 | TRBJ1-1
TGTGCCACCAGTTTTGGCGTACACAATGAGCAGTTCTTC | CATSFGVHNEQFF | few | TRBV24-1 | . | 13 | TRBJ2-1
TGCAGTGCTACGGCGGGACGCACAGATACGCAGTATTTT | CSATAGRTDTQYF | . | TRBV20-1 | . | 13 | TRBJ2-3
TGTGCCAGCAGACTTAGCGGGAGACCAGATACGCAGTATTTT | CASRLSGRPDTQYF | once | TRBV27 | TRBD2 | 14 | TRBJ2-3
TGTGCCAGCAGCCGTGAAGGAGGGGACGGGCAAGAGACCCAGTACTTC | CASSREGGDGQETQYF | . | TRBV12-3/TRBV12-4 | . | 16 | TRBJ2-5
TGTGCCAGCAGTTTGGGACAGGGGATTACCTACGAGCAGTACTTC | CASSLGQGITYEQYF | . | TRBV12-3/TRBV12-4 | TRBD1 | 15 | TRBJ2-7
TGTGCCAGCGCAAAGGAGACTGAAGCTTTCTTT | CASAKETEAFF | few | TRBV5-5 | . | 11 | TRBJ1-1
TGTGCCACCAGGAGGCCAGACACCGGGGAGCTGTTTTTT | CATRRPDTGELFF | many | TRBV24-1 | . | 13 | TRBJ2-2
TGTGCCAGCACCCCGGACTCCGCCTACAATGAGCAGTTCTTC | CASTPDSAYNEQFF | . | TRBV6-2/TRBV6-3 | . | 14 | TRBJ2-1
TGCAGCGTTGTACAGGGGTGGAATGAGCAGTTCTTC | CSVVQGWNEQFF | many | TRBV29-1 | TRBD1 | 12 | TRBJ2-1
TGCAGTGCTAGAGATATGTTAGCCGGCGAGCAGTACTTC | CSARDMLAGEQYF | few | TRBV20-1 | . | 13 | TRBJ2-7
TGTGCCAGCAGCTTGGATGGTAGCGGGGCCAGCTCCTACAATGAGCAGTTCTTC | CASSLDGSGASSYNEQFF | many | TRBV5-8 | TRBD2 | 18 | TRBJ2-1
TGCAGTGCTAGGGAGTTGGGGAGATCTAACTATGGCTACACCTTC | CSARELGRSNYGYTF | few | TRBV20-1 | . | 15 | TRBJ1-2
TGTGCCAGCCGACACTCCCAGGGGTGGACATCTGAAGCTTTCTTT | CASRHSQGWTSEAFF | few | TRBV28 | . | 15 | TRBJ1-1
TGTGCCAGCAGCCCCCGGACTGGTCGAGGGGGTCAAGAGACCCAGTACTTC | CASSPRTGRGGQETQYF | few | TRBV7-8 | . | 17 | TRBJ2-5
TGTGCCAGCAGCTTCGGACACCAGAACAATGAGCAGTTCTTC | CASSFGHQNNEQFF | . | TRBV7-2 | . | 14 | TRBJ2-1
TGCAGCGTTGAAGGTACCGACGGGAAGACCCAGTACTTC | CSVEGTDGKTQYF | many | TRBV29-1 | . | 13 | TRBJ2-5
TGTGCCAGCAGCTGGCGGGCCTCTGGAAACACCATATATTTT | CASSWRASGNTIYF | many | TRBV3-1 | . | 14 | TRBJ1-3
TGTGCCAGCAGCCGCGGGGGGCCTCGGGAGACCCAGTACTTC | CASSRGGPRETQYF | many | TRBV3-1 | TRBD2 | 14 | TRBJ2-5
TGTGCCAGCAGCAGTAGCGGGAGGGCCGGGAACAATGAGCAGTTCTTC | CASSSSGRAGNNEQFF | many | TRBV7-8 | TRBD2 | 16 | TRBJ2-1
TGTGCCAGCAGAGACACAGGGTACACCGGGGAGCTGTTTTTT | CASRDTGYTGELFF | many | TRBV6-2/TRBV6-3 | . | 14 | TRBJ2-2
TGTGCCAGCAGCCCCCCTGGGGTCCCTAACTATGGCTACACCTTC | CASSPPGVPNYGYTF | . | TRBV3-1 | . | 15 | TRBJ1-2
TGTGCCAGCAGTTACTCGCGGGCAGGGGGGACCGGCTACACCTTC | CASSYSRAGGTGYTF | . | TRBV6-5 | TRBD1 | 15 | TRBJ1-2
TGTGCCAGCAGCCAAGATCCCCCGGAGACCCAGGACGATACGCAGTATTTT | CASSQDPPETQDDTQYF | few | TRBV4-2 | . | 17 | TRBJ2-3